What follows are 29 T cell receptor beta chains derived from one specimen sequenced in a study of cytotoxic CD8 clonotypes in ibrutinib-treated CLL. Repertoires were generated with immunoSEQ multiplex PCR, while TCRdb's copy carries only in-frame clones and drops some. The sample holds approximately 340,000 clones, roughly 70% seen once. This specimen was PBMCs, taken after 36 months of ibrutinib treatment. All receptors derive from a human donor with chronic lymphocytic leukemia.

The chain links TRBV7-2 to TRBJ2-7; D is undetermined. This CDR3 is built from 13 residues. V lost 2 bases and J lost 6, with 11 bases in between. Germline V lookup: CDR1 SGHTA, CDR2 FQGNSA. The CDR3 region is CASSLSFLGEQYF. The CDR3 nucleotides are TGTGCCAGCAGCTTATCGTTCCTGGGCGAGCAGTACTTC.

Only a few counts were recorded for this clone. The chain uses TRBV4-1 and TRBJ2-7, with a possible D match to TRBD2 (6 bases). The CDR3 runs to 15 residues. CDR1 is MGHRA, CDR2 YSYEKL, per germline. Trimming took 2 bases from V and 3 from J, leaving 14 bases between them. CDR3 in amino acids: CASSQPGTWSYEQYF. The DNA of the CDR3 is TGCGCCAGCAGCCAACCAGGGACTTGGAGCTACGAGCAGTACTTC.

J is TRBJ2-7 and V is TRBV10-2; no reliable D call. V lost 8 bases, J lost 4 bases, and 6 bases lay in between. Looked up from germline, CDR1 is WSHSY and CDR2 is SAAADI. The CDR3 extends over 10 amino acids. The CDR3 protein is CASGVYEQYF. DNA of the CDR3: TGCGCCAGCGGAGTATACGAGCAGTACTTC.

This clone has a single count. The chain links TRBV29-1 to TRBJ2-7; 11 nucleotides match TRBD1. Germline V lookup: CDR1 SQVTM, CDR2 ANQGSEA. The CDR3 runs to 12 residues. V was clipped by 6 bases and J by 4 bases; unmatched bases: 2. DNA for the CDR3: TGCAGCGTGGGGACAGGGGGTTACGAGCAGTACTTC. Its protein product is CSVGTGGYEQYF.

The rearrangement uses TRBV7-9 and TRBJ1-1, with D unclear. The CDR3 runs to 14 residues. Deletions cut 3 bases from V and 4 bases from J, with 12 bases between. The germline gives CDR1 SEHNR, CDR2 FQNEAQ (reference sequence). The CDR3 is CASSFWGLGTEAFF. As DNA, the CDR3 is TGTGCCAGCAGCTTCTGGGGATTGGGCACTGAAGCTTTCTTT.

This chain joins TRBV15 and TRBJ2-4, with 8 bases that match TRBD1. Germline CDR1 LNHNV, CDR2 YYDKDF (reference sequence). The J segment lost 8 bases and the V segment lost 4 bases, leaving 10 bases of the junction unmatched. This CDR3 spans 15 amino acids. In nucleotides, the CDR3 is TGTGCCACCAGCATGAGGCAGGGGGCGCGGGACATTCAGTACTTC. This sequence encodes CATSMRQGARDIQYF.

The chain uses TRBV4-3 and TRBJ2-2, with a weak D call TRBD1 (7 bases). Germline CDR1 and CDR2: LGHNA and YSLEER. The CDR3 consists of 15 residues. V was trimmed by 0 bases and J by 6 bases, leaving 11 bases between them. The CDR3 protein is CASSQDPRGAGELFF. CDR3 nucleotide sequence: TGCGCCAGCAGCCAAGATCCCAGGGGGGCCGGGGAGCTGTTTTTT.

The rearrangement uses TRBV6-5 and TRBJ2-5; tentative D call: TRBD1 (5 bases). This CDR3 spans 14 amino acids. The ends were cut back, 5 bases at V and 1 base at J, with 11 bases in the middle. In germline, CDR1 is MNHEY, CDR2 SVGAGI. The chain's CDR3 is CASSPPGAQETQYF. The DNA of the CDR3 is TGTGCCAGCAGTCCACCTGGGGCCCAAGAGACCCAGTACTTC.

This chain connects TRBV7-9 to TRBJ2-6; no definite D call. The germline gives CDR1 SEHNR, CDR2 FQNEAQ (reference sequence). V gave up 7 bases and J gave up 3 bases, with 10 bases separating them. The CDR3 is 14 residues long. CDR3 DNA sequence: TGTGCCAGCACCCTAGGAATTGGGGCCAACGTCCTGACTTTC. Translated: CASTLGIGANVLTF.

In its sample, this clone was seen a few times. CDR3 in amino acids: CSASTGVRGYTF. Here the CDR3 DNA reads TGCAGCGCCTCAACAGGGGTTCGAGGCTACACCTTC. The genes are TRBV29-1 and TRBJ1-2; TRBD1 agrees at 7 bases. Per germline, CDR1 SQVTM and CDR2 ANQGSEA. Losses at the gene ends were 7 bases for V and 8 bases for J; bases not matched to a gene: 10. This CDR3 has 12 residues.

This clone was detected a few times. The chain uses TRBV29-1 and TRBJ1-2, with TRBD1 as a possible D gene (5 bases). Trimming stripped 7 bases from V and 4 bases from J, with 13 bases between. The germline V gene has CDR1 SQVTM and CDR2 ANQGSEA. The CDR3 sequence is 12 residues long. CDR3 DNA: TGCAGCGCTGGAGGAGGGGCCTATGGCTACACCTTC. The encoded protein is CSAGGGAYGYTF.

The chain uses TRBV2 and TRBJ2-3, with D perhaps TRBD2 (5 bases). V was clipped by 7 bases and J by 0 bases, with 14 bases between them. The germline V gene has CDR1 SNHLY and CDR2 FYNNEI. The CDR3 loop spans 15 amino acids. The CDR3 loop reads CASTGGWESTDTQYF. The CDR3 region has the DNA TGTGCCAGCACGGGCGGGTGGGAGAGCACAGATACGCAGTATTTT.

The chain is built from TRBV11-3 and TRBJ2-4, with 8 bases matching TRBD1. The ends lost 11 bases at V and 6 bases at J; junction bases unmatched: 9. Germline lookup yields CDR1 SGHNT and CDR2 YENEEA. The CDR3 sequence is 13 residues long. The CDR3 loop is CAAADRAGNIQYF. CDR3 DNA sequence: TGTGCCGCGGCGGACAGGGCGGGAAACATTCAGTACTTC. Drawing the rest from reference TRBV11-3 and TRBJ2-4, the complete variable domain is EAGVVQSPRYKIIEKKQPVAFWCNPISGHNTLYWYLQNLGQGPELLIRYENEEAVDDSQLPKDRFSAERLKGVDSTLKIQPAELGDSAVYLCAAADRAGNIQYFGAGTRLSVL.

This clone was recorded a few times. V gene TRBV4-1 combines with J gene TRBJ2-7; D uncertain. This CDR3 has 14 amino acids. Germline V CDR1 and CDR2: MGHRA, YSYEKL. V lost 0 bases and J 4 bases, leaving 10 bases between the germline ends. The DNA of the CDR3 is TGCGCCAGCAGCCAAGAGTGGCAGCTGTACGAGCAGTACTTC. It translates to CASSQEWQLYEQYF.

The rearrangement joins TRBV1 to TRBJ2-5; whether TRBD2, the table's D call, matches the DNA was not checked. TRBV1 counts as a pseudogene. The CDR3 sequence is 19 residues long. CDR3 sequence (DNA): TGCACCAGCAGCCAACTCACTAGCGGGAGTCGCGTCCCACGGGAGACCCAGTACTTC. Protein sequence: CTSSQLTSGSRVPRETQYF.

The chain couples TRBV25-1 to TRBJ1-4; a possible D gene is TRBD1 (6 bases). The CDR3 has 16 amino acids. Between the trimmed V and J ends, which lost 2 bases and 4 bases, there was a span of 14 bases. The germline V gene encodes CDR1 MGHDK and CDR2 SYGVNS. This CDR3 is CASSEAHGTRNEKLFF. CDR3 bases: TGTGCCAGCAGTGAAGCCCACGGGACACGTAATGAAAAACTGTTTTTT.

The CDR3 sequence: CASRPLGLRVGEQYF. For the CDR3, the DNA is TGTGCCAGCAGGCCCCTGGGACTTCGCGTCGGCGAGCAGTACTTC. The V gene is TRBV27, the J gene TRBJ2-7; possibly TRBD2 for D (6 bases). Germline V CDR1 and CDR2: MNHEY, SMNVEV (reference sequence). This CDR3 spans 15 amino acids. V lost 6 bases and J 6 bases, leaving 21 bases between the germline ends.

The chain recombines TRBV5-1 with TRBJ1-1; a weak D match, TRBD1 (5 bases). Deletions cut 6 bases from V and 6 bases from J, with 15 bases between. Germline values: CDR1 SGHRS, CDR2 YFSETQ. There are 13 residues in the CDR3. CDR3 coding DNA: TGCGCCAGCACCGCCGGGGGAACACCTGAAGCTTTCTTT. This translates into CASTAGGTPEAFF.

This sequence joins TRBV2 and TRBJ2-7; tentatively, D is TRBD1 (5 bases). CDR1 and CDR2 from the germline V gene are SNHLY and FYNNEI. The ends were cut back, 6 bases at V and 0 bases at J, with 15 bases in the middle. This CDR3 comprises 15 residues. The CDR3 DNA sequence: TGTGCCAGCAGATCGACAGACTTAAACTCCTACGAGCAGTACTTC. Translation: CASRSTDLNSYEQYF.

V gene TRBV10-3 combines with J gene TRBJ1-6, with 7 bases identical to TRBD1. The CDR3 runs to 13 residues. Looked up from germline, CDR1 is ENHRY and CDR2 is SYGVKD. V shed 6 bases and J 6 bases; nucleotides not matched to a gene: 2. CDR3 sequence: CAIRGQSNSPLHF. In DNA form, the CDR3 reads TGTGCCATCAGGGGACAGAGTAATTCACCCCTCCACTTT.

The rearrangement links TRBV4-3 to TRBJ2-7, with 12 nucleotides matching TRBD2. CDR1 and CDR2 (germline): LGHNA, YSLEER. The CDR3 is made up of 14 amino acids. After removal of 4 bases from V and 5 bases from J, the junction contained 3 bases not matched to a gene. In DNA form, the CDR3 reads TGCGCCAGCAGCCCTGGACTAGCGGGACACGAGCAGTACTTC. Its protein product is CASSPGLAGHEQYF.

In this sample, this clone turned up a few times. The rearrangement uses TRBV4-1 and TRBJ1-2; D possibly corresponds to TRBD1 (6 bases). V was cut by 2 bases and J by 8 bases, with 18 bases left in between. Germline V lookup: CDR1 MGHRA, CDR2 YSYEKL. The CDR3 length is 15 residues. As DNA, the CDR3 is TGCGCCAGCAGCCAATCGATTTTTACAGGGTTCGGCTACACCTTC. The encoded protein is CASSQSIFTGFGYTF.

In this sample, this clone turned up a few times. V usage is TRBV5-1 and J usage is TRBJ2-7; 9 positions match TRBD1. J gave up 5 bases and V 0 bases, and 9 bases lay outside the gene matches. Germline CDR1 and CDR2: SGHRS and YFSETQ. CDR3 length: 16 residues. CDR3 in DNA: TGCGCCAGCAGCTTGGCCTGGACAGGGGCAGCGGACGAGCAGTACTTC. Residues: CASSLAWTGAADEQYF.

This rearrangement joins TRBV6-1 to TRBJ1-2, with a weak D call TRBD1 (5 bases). Trimming shortened V by 3 bases and J by 3 bases, and 11 bases separated the two germline ends. Germline CDR1 MNHNS, CDR2 SASEGT. This CDR3 has 14 amino acids. The CDR3 here is CASSDLPTDYGYTF. In DNA form, the CDR3 reads TGTGCCAGCAGTGATTTGCCGACAGACTATGGCTACACCTTC.

The chain combines TRBV19 with TRBJ2-6; D unclear. The CDR3 has 11 amino acids. Trimming shortened V by 1 base and J by 9 bases, and 1 base separated the two germline ends. The germline V gene has CDR1 LNHDA and CDR2 SQIVND (reference sequence). This chain's CDR3 is CASSIGNVLTF. The CDR3 coding sequence is TGTGCCAGTAGTATAGGCAACGTCCTGACTTTC.

This clone occurred a few times. The chain links TRBV7-8 to TRBJ2-1, with D tentatively TRBD2 (5 bases). Per the germline V gene, CDR1 is SGHVS and CDR2 is FQNEAQ. V shed 2 bases and J shed 3 bases, with 8 bases lying between them. The CDR3 consists of 14 residues. The CDR3 DNA follows: TGTGCCAGCAGCTTACTAGCTCTCTACAATGAGCAGTTCTTC. Translation: CASSLLALYNEQFF.

This clone was seen a handful of times. In DNA, the CDR3 is TGTGCCTTCAAGACCGGTTGGGGCTACTACGAGCAGTACTTC. Translated: CAFKTGWGYYEQYF. The V call is TRBV2, the J call TRBJ2-7, with D maybe TRBD1 (5 bases). This CDR3 is 14 amino acids long. CDR1 and CDR2 from the germline V gene are SNHLY and FYNNEI. Between the trimmed V and J ends, which lost 11 bases and 3 bases, there was a span of 20 bases.

The genes are TRBV4-2 and TRBJ1-1, with unresolved D. The CDR3 covers 14 residues. V shed 5 bases and J shed 1 base, with 11 bases lying between them. Per the germline V gene, CDR1 is LGHNA and CDR2 is YNFKEQ. The CDR3 DNA sequence: TGTGCCAGCAGCTCAAGTCGGGCGAACACTGAAGCTTTCTTT. It is translated as CASSSSRANTEAFF.

The chain links TRBV18 to TRBJ1-2; D perhaps matches TRBD1 (5 bases). The germline V gene has CDR1 KGHSH and CDR2 LQKENI. The CDR3 has 14 amino acids. Trimming left V 3 bases short and J 4 bases short, with 12 bases between. The CDR3 is CASSPTQAVYGYTF. The CDR3 nucleotides read TGTGCCAGCTCACCTACACAGGCTGTCTATGGCTACACCTTC.